The 26 T cell receptor beta chains given below trace back to one sample, sequenced in a study of blood T cell repertoires in COVID-19. TCRdb's copy holds only in-frame clones and misses some; the assay was immunoSEQ multiplex PCR. The sample carries over 100,000 clones, approximately 90% recorded once. Specimen: peripheral blood. The receptors shown here come from a man between 60 and 75 years old with COVID-19, enrolled during active disease.

CDR3 loop: CASSQESQGAESGELFF. DNA for the CDR3: TGTGCCAGCAGCCAAGAAAGCCAGGGGGCGGAATCCGGGGAGCTGTTTTTT. This chain connects TRBV4-2 to TRBJ2-2; 8 positions agree with TRBD1. The CDR3 runs to 17 residues. Germline V gene lookup returns CDR1 LGHNA and CDR2 YNFKEQ. J was trimmed by 6 bases and V by 0 bases; bases with no gene match: 9.

This clone has just one count. This chain uses TRBV28 with TRBJ1-4; D gene uncertain. Germline lookup yields CDR1 MDHEN and CDR2 SYDVKM. V was pared by 5 bases and J by 0 bases, with 7 bases between. This CDR3 is 14 amino acids long. As DNA, the CDR3 is TGTGCCAGCAGTCTAGATGCAACTAATGAAAAACTGTTTTTT. This translates into CASSLDATNEKLFF.

The chain couples TRBV10-1 to TRBJ1-2; 8 bases are a match to TRBD1. CDR1 is WNHNN and CDR2 is SYGVQD in the germline V gene (reference sequence). The ends lost 6 bases at V and 4 bases at J; junction bases unmatched: 4. The CDR3 loop spans 13 amino acids. CDR3 region: CASSPDRVYGYTF. The CDR3 region has the DNA TGCGCCAGCAGCCCGGACAGGGTCTATGGCTACACCTTC.

V is TRBV5-8 and J is TRBJ1-4; D is perhaps TRBD1 (6 bases). CDR1 and CDR2 from the germline V gene are SGHTS and YDEGEE. The CDR3 contains 15 residues. CDR3 DNA sequence: TGTGTCCCAGGGGACGCACTCCGGGAGGGGGAAAAACTGTTTTTT. Protein sequence: CVPGDALREGEKLFF.

This sequence joins TRBV19 and TRBJ1-3; D remains unclear. The V end lost 3 bases, the J end lost 10 bases, and 13 bases lay between the germline ends. Per germline, CDR1 LNHDA and CDR2 SQIVND (reference sequence). This CDR3 has 13 residues. The CDR3 sequence is CASSIGEETTIYF. DNA of the CDR3: TGTGCCAGTAGTATCGGGGAGGAAACAACCATATATTTT.

The chain is built from TRBV5-4 and TRBJ2-2, with D perhaps matching TRBD2 (5 bases). V was pared by 0 bases and J by 7 bases, with 13 bases between. The CDR3 contains 15 residues. The V gene's germline CDR1 is SGHNT and CDR2 YYREEE (reference sequence). The CDR3 DNA sequence: TGTGCCAGCAGCTTGGATACGGGATACGGCGGGGAGCTGTTTTTT. Its translation: CASSLDTGYGGELFF.

The chain uses TRBV7-7 and TRBJ2-5, with D tentatively TRBD2 (6 bases). Germline CDR1 and CDR2: SSHAT and FNYEAQ (reference sequence). This CDR3 has 14 residues. Trimming shortened V by 8 bases and J by 1 base, and 14 bases separated the two germline ends. CDR3 in amino acids: CASSEGLRQETQYF. CDR3 DNA: TGTGCCAGCTCGGAGGGGTTGCGCCAAGAGACCCAGTACTTC. Looking up the rest from reference TRBV7-7 and TRBJ2-5 gives the full variable domain: GAGVSQSPRYKVTKRGQDVTLRCDPISSHATLYWYQQALGQGPEFLTYFNYEAQPDKSGLPSDRFSAERPEGSISTLTIQRTEQRDSAMYRCASSEGLRQETQYFGPGTRLLVL.

This clone appeared a few times. V gene TRBV7-9 combines with J gene TRBJ1-2; weak D call: TRBD1 (6 bases). The V end was cut by 5 bases, the J end by 2 bases, with 12 bases between. The length of the CDR3 is 14 residues. Germline-derived CDR1 and CDR2 are SEHNR and FQNEAQ (reference sequence). CDR3 region: CASSQQGGNYGYTF. Written as DNA, the CDR3 is TGTGCCAGCAGCCAACAGGGTGGGAACTATGGCTACACCTTC. Using reference TRBV7-9 and TRBJ1-2 for the parts outside the CDR3, the full variable domain is DTGVSQNPRHKITKRGQNVTFRCDPISEHNRLYWYRQTLGQGPEFLTYFQNEAQLEKSRLLSDRFSAERPKGSFSTLEIQRTEQGDSAMYLCASSQQGGNYGYTFGSGTRLTVV.

Note on this clone: Different DNA sequences within this sample yield the same CDR3. This chain connects TRBV19 to TRBJ1-5, with 9 bases fitting TRBD1. The CDR3 is 14 amino acids. Germline V CDR1 and CDR2: LNHDA, SQIVND (reference sequence). Germline trimming cut 7 bases from V and 2 bases from J; bases unmatched to any gene: 3. The CDR3 coding sequence is TGTGCCAGTACCCGACAGGGGGGCAATCAGCCCCAGCATTTT. It yields the protein CASTRQGGNQPQHF.

V gene TRBV29-1 combines with J gene TRBJ2-1; D is possibly TRBD1 (5 bases). The V gene's germline CDR1 is SQVTM and CDR2 ANQGSEA. The ends were cut back, 6 bases at V and 6 bases at J, with 27 bases in the middle. This CDR3 contains 17 residues. The CDR3 DNA sequence: TGCAGCGTCGACACGAGATCCGGACACCCCCTGGTCAATGAGCAGTTCTTC. Protein product: CSVDTRSGHPLVNEQFF.

In this sample, this clone turned up a few times. This chain joins TRBV27 and TRBJ2-5; D remains ambiguous. Between the trimmed V and J ends, which lost 2 bases and 4 bases, there was a span of 17 bases. In germline, CDR1 is MNHEY, CDR2 SMNVEV (reference sequence). The CDR3 is 16 residues long. CDR3 bases: TGTGCCAGCAGTTTAGTTGCTTCACGAGGTAGAGAGACCCAGTACTTC. Translating gives CASSLVASRGRETQYF.

The gene calls are TRBV15 and TRBJ2-5; 9 positions agree with TRBD1. Per the germline V gene, CDR1 is LNHNV and CDR2 is YYDKDF (reference sequence). The CDR3 is 17 amino acids. Trimming took 3 bases from V and 5 from J; bases not matched to a gene: 13. This CDR3 is CATSSFPDRGIGETQYF. Here the CDR3 DNA reads TGTGCCACCAGCAGCTTTCCGGACAGGGGAATTGGGGAGACCCAGTACTTC.

V gene TRBV29-1 combines with J gene TRBJ1-2, with TRBD1 matching 7 bases. V lost 3 bases to trimming and J lost 8 bases; unmatched junction nucleotides: 9. The CDR3 extends over 13 amino acids. Looked up from germline, CDR1 is SQVTM and CDR2 is ANQGSEA. CDR3 coding DNA: TGCAGCGTTGAGGGCCTTACAGGGGAGGGCTACACCTTC. Translated, it gives CSVEGLTGEGYTF. Looking up the rest from reference TRBV29-1 and TRBJ1-2 gives the full variable domain: SAVISQKPSRDICQRGTSLTIQCQVDSQVTMMFWYRQQPGQSLTLIATANQGSEATYESGFVIDKFPISRPNLTFSTLTVSNMSPEDSSIYLCSVEGLTGEGYTFGSGTRLTVV.

V is TRBV2 and J is TRBJ1-1, with a tentative D call TRBD1 (6 bases). This CDR3 region has 13 residues. Trimming stripped 5 bases from V and 7 bases from J, with 14 bases between. The germline gives CDR1 SNHLY, CDR2 FYNNEI. CDR3 coding DNA: TGTGCCAGCAGTCCGAACAGGGCTTTTGAAGCTTTCTTT. Protein product: CASSPNRAFEAFF.

The chain carries TRBV6-6 and TRBJ1-6; D call uncertain. Germline V gene lookup returns CDR1 MNHNY and CDR2 SVGAGI (reference sequence). The CDR3 extends over 15 amino acids. V dropped 2 bases and J dropped 0 bases, with 5 bases sitting between them. CDR3 residues: CASSYKSSYNSPLHF. CDR3 DNA: TGTGCCAGCAGTTACAAGAGCTCCTATAATTCACCCCTCCACTTT.

V is TRBV9 and J is TRBJ1-2, with TRBD1 as a possible D gene (5 bases). Germline loops: CDR1 SGDLS, CDR2 YYNGEE. CDR3 length: 14 amino acids. The V end was cut by 0 bases, the J end by 3 bases, with 9 bases between. CDR3 residues: CASSVGRRDYGYTF. The CDR3 DNA is TGTGCCAGCAGCGTAGGTCGCAGGGACTATGGCTACACCTTC.

CDR3 residues: CASSGRGPYNEQFF. CDR3 DNA: TGTGCCAGCAGTGGTAGGGGGCCCTACAATGAGCAGTTCTTC. The chain joins TRBV2 to TRBJ2-1, with 7 bases identical to TRBD1. Germline CDR1 reads SNHLY; CDR2 reads FYNNEI. The CDR3 is 14 amino acids. J was trimmed by 2 bases and V by 4 bases; bases with no gene match: 2.

The chain links TRBV7-9 to TRBJ2-7, with 9 bases fitting TRBD2. The germline V gene has CDR1 SEHNR and CDR2 FQNEAQ (reference sequence). V lost 0 bases, J lost 6 bases, and 3 bases stayed unmatched. The CDR3 runs to 14 residues. The CDR3 nucleotides read TGTGCCAGCAGCTTAGCGGGACTAGCTTCCGAGCAGTACTTC. This gives the protein CASSLAGLASEQYF.

The gene calls are TRBV30 and TRBJ1-2; 10 nucleotides match TRBD1. The CDR3 runs to 17 residues. Germline-derived CDR1 and CDR2 are GTSNPN and SVGIG (reference sequence). V was pared by 5 bases and J by 7 bases, with 19 bases of the junction left unmatched. CDR3 nucleotide sequence: TGTGCCTGGGATGGGACAGGGGCCCGAGTCTCAGCCGTTGGCTACACCTTC. It specifies CAWDGTGARVSAVGYTF.

This sequence joins TRBV5-4 and TRBJ1-5, with 7 bases matching TRBD1. The CDR3 contains 14 residues. Germline CDR1 is SGHNT and CDR2 is YYREEE (reference sequence). V lost 2 bases and J lost 5; bases outside the gene matches: 4. The CDR3 nucleotides read TGTGCCAGCAGCTTTGGAGGGGGCGATCAGCCCCAGCATTTT. Protein: CASSFGGGDQPQHF.

CDR3 sequence: CASSPRFNQPQHF. For the CDR3, the DNA is TGTGCCAGCTCACCCAGGTTCAATCAGCCCCAGCATTTT. The chain employs TRBV18 and TRBJ1-5; D is unclear. V dropped 3 bases and J dropped 3 bases, with 6 bases sitting between them. The CDR3 contains 13 residues. The germline V gene encodes CDR1 KGHSH and CDR2 LQKENI.

V and J are TRBV11-3 and TRBJ2-3; TRBD2 matches at 9 bases. The CDR3 length is 16 residues. With 4 bases clipped from V and 0 bases from J, the junction kept 5 bases outside the gene matches. Germline lookup yields CDR1 SGHNT and CDR2 YENEEA. CDR3 residues: CASSSFSGGSTDTQYF. As DNA, the CDR3 is TGTGCCAGCAGCTCGTTTAGCGGGGGAAGCACAGATACGCAGTATTTT.

The chain combines TRBV19 with TRBJ2-1, with TRBD1 identical over 10 bases. Germline V lookup: CDR1 LNHDA, CDR2 SQIVND (reference sequence). The trim removed 4 bases at V and 8 bases at J, leaving 5 bases unmatched. The CDR3 runs to 14 residues. The CDR3 DNA follows: TGTGCCAGTAGTACGTCCGGGACAGGGGATGAGCAGTTCTTC. This gives the protein CASSTSGTGDEQFF.

V usage is TRBV10-3 and J usage is TRBJ1-1; the D is unclear. With 5 bases removed from V and 1 base from J, the gap between germline ends came to 11 bases. The CDR3 sequence is 14 residues long. In germline, CDR1 is ENHRY, CDR2 SYGVKD. In DNA form, the CDR3 reads TGTGCCATCAGTTCCCTTGGAGGGAACACTGAAGCTTTCTTT. The encoded protein is CAISSLGGNTEAFF.

The chain uses TRBV24-1 and TRBJ1-2, with 9 bases identical to TRBD1. V lost 4 bases, J lost 1 base, and 3 bases stayed unmatched. The CDR3 has 15 amino acids. Germline V gene sequence: CDR1 KGHDR, CDR2 SFDVKD. As DNA, the CDR3 is TGTGCCACCAGTGACACGGGACAGGGTAACTATGGCTACACCTTC. This encodes CATSDTGQGNYGYTF.

The gene calls are TRBV6-5 and TRBJ2-2; 8 bases align to TRBD1. The V and J ends lost 6 bases and 6 bases, in that order; junction bases with no gene match: 3. There are 13 residues in the CDR3. From germline, CDR1 is MNHEY and CDR2 SVGAGI. In nucleotides, the CDR3 is TGTGCCAGCAGCTCGGACAGGGCCGGGGAGCTGTTTTTT. Translating it yields CASSSDRAGELFF.